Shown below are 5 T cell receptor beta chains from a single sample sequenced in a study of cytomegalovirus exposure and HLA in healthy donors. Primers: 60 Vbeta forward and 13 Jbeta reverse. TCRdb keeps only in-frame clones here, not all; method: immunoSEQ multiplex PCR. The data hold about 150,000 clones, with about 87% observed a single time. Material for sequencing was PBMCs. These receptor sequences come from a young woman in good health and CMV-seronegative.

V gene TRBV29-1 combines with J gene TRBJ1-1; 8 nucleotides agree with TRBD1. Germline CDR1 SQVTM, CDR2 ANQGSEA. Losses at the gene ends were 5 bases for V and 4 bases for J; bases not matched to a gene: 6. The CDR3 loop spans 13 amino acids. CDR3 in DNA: TGCAGCGTTATAGGACAGGGCGGCACTGAAGCTTTCTTT. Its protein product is CSVIGQGGTEAFF. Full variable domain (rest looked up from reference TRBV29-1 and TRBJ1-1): SAVISQKPSRDICQRGTSLTIQCQVDSQVTMMFWYRQQPGQSLTLIATANQGSEATYESGFVIDKFPISRPNLTFSTLTVSNMSPEDSSIYLCSVIGQGGTEAFFGQGTRLTVV.

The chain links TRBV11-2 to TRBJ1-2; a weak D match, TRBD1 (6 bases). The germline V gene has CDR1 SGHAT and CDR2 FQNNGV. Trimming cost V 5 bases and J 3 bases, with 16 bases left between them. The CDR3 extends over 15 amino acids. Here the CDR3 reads CASSVPGTPHYGYTF. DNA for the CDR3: TGTGCCAGCAGCGTGCCCGGGACACCCCACTATGGCTACACCTTC.

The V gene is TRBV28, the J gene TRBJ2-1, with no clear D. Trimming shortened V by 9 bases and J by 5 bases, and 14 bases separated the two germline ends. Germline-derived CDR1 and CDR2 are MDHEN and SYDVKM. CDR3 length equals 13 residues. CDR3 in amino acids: CASCSGQDNEQFF. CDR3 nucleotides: TGTGCCAGTTGCTCTGGGCAAGACAATGAGCAGTTCTTC.

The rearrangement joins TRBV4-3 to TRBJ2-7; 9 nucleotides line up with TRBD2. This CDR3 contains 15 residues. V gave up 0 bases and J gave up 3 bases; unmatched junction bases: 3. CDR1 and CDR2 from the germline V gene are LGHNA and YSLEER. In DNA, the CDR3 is TGCGCCAGCAGCCAAGACTTAGCGGGAGACTACGAGCAGTACTTC. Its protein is CASSQDLAGDYEQYF.

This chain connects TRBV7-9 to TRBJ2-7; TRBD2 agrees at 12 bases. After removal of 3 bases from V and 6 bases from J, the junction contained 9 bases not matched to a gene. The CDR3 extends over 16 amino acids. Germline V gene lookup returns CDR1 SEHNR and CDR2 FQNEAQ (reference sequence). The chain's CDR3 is CASSLLAGGPEGEQYF. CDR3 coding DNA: TGTGCCAGCAGCTTGCTAGCGGGAGGGCCCGAGGGCGAGCAGTACTTC. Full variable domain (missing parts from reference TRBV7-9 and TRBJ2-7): DTGVSQNPRHKITKRGQNVTFRCDPISEHNRLYWYRQTLGQGPEFLTYFQNEAQLEKSRLLSDRFSAERPKGSFSTLEIQRTEQGDSAMYLCASSLLAGGPEGEQYFGPGTRLTVT.